Below, 11 T cell receptor beta chains from the same sample are listed, as sequenced in a study of radiation and T cells in renal cell carcinoma. The time point: blood 4 weeks post-SBRT, at nephrectomy. Indicated treatment: 15 Gy SBRT to primary tumor, nephrectomy 4 weeks later. Repertoires were generated with immunoSEQ multiplex PCR, while TCRdb's copy carries only in-frame clones and drops some. In the table there are 90,000 to 100,000 clones, 65% to 90% of which are singletons. Material: blood, obtained from a patient whose treatment included radiotherapy and nephrectomy. The source is a man aged 55 to 70 with renal cell carcinoma.

The rearrangement uses TRBV6-5 and TRBJ2-7, with 12 bases that match TRBD1. V shed 5 bases and J 2 bases; nucleotides not matched to a gene: 4. Per the germline V gene, CDR1 is MNHEY and CDR2 is SVGAGI. This CDR3 spans 15 amino acids. The CDR3 region is CASSGDRGLAYEQYF. CDR3 DNA sequence: TGTGCCAGCAGTGGGGACAGGGGGCTAGCCTACGAGCAGTACTTC.

The V and J genes are TRBV5-1 and TRBJ2-7, with 7 nucleotides matching TRBD1. The V gene end was trimmed by 3 bases and the J gene end by 3 bases; junction bases not matched to a gene: 9. This CDR3 is 15 amino acids long. CDR1 is SGHRS and CDR2 is YFSETQ in the germline V gene. The CDR3 nucleotides are TGCGCCAGCAGCTCCCTACAGGGGCCCCACTACGAGCAGTACTTC. Translated: CASSSLQGPHYEQYF.

The chain combines TRBV9 with TRBJ2-7; D is perhaps TRBD2 (6 bases). The CDR3 is 15 amino acids. The germline gives CDR1 SGDLS, CDR2 YYNGEE. V lost 3 bases and J 2 bases, leaving 15 bases between the germline ends. The CDR3 DNA reads as TGTGCCAGCAGCGCGGGGGAGGCTGGAGCCTACGAGCAGTACTTC. This codes for CASSAGEAGAYEQYF.

This rearrangement joins TRBV6-4 to TRBJ2-3; TRBD2 agrees at 10 bases. The CDR3 is 15 residues long. Unmatched junction bases numbered 4, after V lost 5 bases and J lost 2 bases. CDR1 is MRHNA and CDR2 is SNTAGT in the germline V gene. CDR3 region: CASSPSGSLTDTQYF. In DNA, the CDR3 is TGTGCCAGCAGTCCTAGCGGGAGCCTCACAGATACGCAGTATTTT.

The gene calls are TRBV10-2 and TRBJ2-5, with D tentatively TRBD1 or TRBD2 (5 bases each). The germline V gene has CDR1 WSHSY and CDR2 SAAADI. The V end lost 6 bases, the J end lost 1 base, and 15 bases lay between the germline ends. CDR3 length: 15 amino acids. This chain's CDR3 is CASSDKGRFQETQYF. CDR3 DNA sequence: TGCGCCAGCAGCGATAAGGGACGGTTCCAAGAGACCCAGTACTTC.

This clone has just a few counts. The V gene is TRBV7-9, the J gene TRBJ2-7; no definite D call. Germline CDR1 and CDR2: SEHNR and FQNEAQ (reference sequence). The CDR3 totals 16 residues. The V gene lost 5 bases and the J gene lost 1 base, with 18 bases spanning the gap. The CDR3 is CASSPRNSNSSYEQYF. DNA for the CDR3: TGTGCCAGCAGCCCGAGAAACAGCAATAGTTCCTACGAGCAGTACTTC.

The chain uses TRBV2 and TRBJ2-3; the match to TRBD1 covers 8 bases. The CDR3 extends over 15 amino acids. CDR1 is SNHLY, CDR2 FYNNEI, per germline. V lost 7 bases and J lost 1; bases outside the gene matches: 7. The CDR3 spells CASTRTGLGTDTQYF. The CDR3 DNA is TGTGCCAGCACCCGGACAGGGCTAGGCACAGATACGCAGTATTTT.

This clone was seen only a few times. The chain employs TRBV15 and TRBJ2-2, with 8 bases that match TRBD2. V dropped 0 bases and J dropped 5; count of bases not matched to a gene: 5. Germline assignment: CDR1 LNHNV and CDR2 YYDKDF (reference sequence). The CDR3 is 16 amino acids. CDR3 amino acids: CATSRDRASGTGELFF. The CDR3 DNA reads TGTGCCACCAGCAGAGATCGGGCTAGCGGGACCGGGGAGCTGTTTTTT.

In this sample, this clone turned up once. The chain is built from TRBV2 and TRBJ2-7; 10 bases match TRBD2. The germline V gene encodes CDR1 SNHLY and CDR2 FYNNEI. CDR3 size: 16 residues. V gave up 6 bases and J gave up 4 bases; unmatched junction bases: 12. This CDR3 is CASRGPSSGSPYEQYF. DNA of the CDR3: TGTGCCAGCAGGGGTCCTTCTAGCGGGAGTCCTTACGAGCAGTACTTC.

V and J are TRBV6-7 and TRBJ2-7; TRBD1 is a possible D gene (5 bases). TRBV6-7 is treated as an ORF (open reading frame) with a function not yet certain. The V end was cut by 4 bases, the J end by 0 bases, with 13 bases between. This CDR3 is 15 amino acids long. The CDR3 is CASSSPRQTSYEQYF. CDR3 bases: TGTGCCAGCAGTTCCCCCCGACAGACCTCCTACGAGCAGTACTTC.

V is TRBV2 and J is TRBJ2-1, with 12 nucleotides matching TRBD1. The germline CDR1 and CDR2 sequences are SNHLY and FYNNEI. The CDR3 loop spans 15 amino acids. Trimming took 6 bases from V and 4 from J; bases not matched to a gene: 4. The CDR3 here is CASRVGQGAYNEQFF. CDR3 coding DNA: TGTGCCAGCAGGGTGGGACAGGGGGCTTACAATGAGCAGTTCTTC.